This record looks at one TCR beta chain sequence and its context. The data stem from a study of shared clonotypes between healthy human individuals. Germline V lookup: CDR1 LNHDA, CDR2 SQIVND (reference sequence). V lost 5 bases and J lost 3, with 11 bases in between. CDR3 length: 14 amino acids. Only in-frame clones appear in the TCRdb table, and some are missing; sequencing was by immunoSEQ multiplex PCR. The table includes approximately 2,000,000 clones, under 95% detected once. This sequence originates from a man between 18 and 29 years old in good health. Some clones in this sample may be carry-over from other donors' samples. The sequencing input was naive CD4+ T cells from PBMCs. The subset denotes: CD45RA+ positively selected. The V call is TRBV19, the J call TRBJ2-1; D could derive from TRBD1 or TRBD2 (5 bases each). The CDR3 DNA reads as TGTGCCAGTAGTTCCTCGGGACGCTACAATGAGCAGTTCTTC. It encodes CASSSSGRYNEQFF.